This T cell receptor (beta chain) was recovered during a study of cytomegalovirus exposure and HLA in healthy donors. The germline V gene encodes CDR1 MNHEY and CDR2 SVGAGI. The CDR3 spans 15 residues. Whole-study findings and limits: TCR beta chain V- and J-gene trimming was linked, in a later analysis, to a missense variant in DCLRE1C. Sequencing artifact likely explains a cluster of highly shared sequence variants. The productive fraction for most TCR beta V segments was about 87% or about 30% in an earlier analysis.

The PCR made use of 60 Vbeta and 13 Jbeta primers. Per the authors' pipeline: In a later analysis, around 10 million of around 75 million unique beta chains occurred in at least two donors. TCRdb keeps only in-frame clones here, not all; method: immunoSEQ multiplex PCR. The V and J calls and clone size come from that table; D and trimming were worked out from the DNA. The sample includes tens of thousands of clones, 65% to 90% of them seen just once. Notes on this clone: Its antigen is undetermined.

Source material: PBMCs. This TCR came from a man in his 70s in good health and CMV-seropositive. The chain carries TRBV6-5 and TRBJ2-5; tentatively, D is TRBD2 (6 bases). The closer fit of TRBJ2-7 to the DNA end suggests the J call may be wrong. DNA for the CDR3: TGTGCCAGCAGTTTGACCGGGACTGACTCCTACGAGCAGTACTTC. This codes for CASSLTGTDSYEQYF.